The table lists the clone carrying this TCR beta chain with a few counts. Its antigen is currently unknown. This entry belongs to a study of molecular identifiers for immune sequencing clone quantification. Regarding the study as a whole: Spiked Jurkat TCR RNA equal to one cell could reportedly be picked out among 940,000 or so naive cells. Clone sizes that are highly expanded could be underestimated when identical TCR molecules share a barcode.

The CDR3 totals 16 residues. Germline CDR1 reads MNHEY; CDR2 reads SMNVEV (reference sequence). J was trimmed by 3 bases and V by 4 bases; bases with no gene match: 10. TCRdb analysed the PCR reads with MiXCR anew, one entry per CDR3 protein. Counted here are hundreds of thousands of distinct CDR3 sequences, 20% to 25% occurring once; the ten biggest clones make up under 0.95%. The sequenced sample was naive CD8+ T cells from blood, with Jurkat cell RNA spiked in. Subset in this sample: FACS-sorted CD8+CD4-CCR7+CD45RA+ naive T cells. The receptor's source is a human donor in good health. Some libraries in this study had Jurkat cell RNA spiked in. The chain combines TRBV27 with TRBJ1-2; 8 bases line up with TRBD1. As DNA, the CDR3 is TGTGCCAGCAGTTCATTAACAGGGGGGGGGGACTATGGCTACACCTTC. It translates to CASSSLTGGGDYGYTF.